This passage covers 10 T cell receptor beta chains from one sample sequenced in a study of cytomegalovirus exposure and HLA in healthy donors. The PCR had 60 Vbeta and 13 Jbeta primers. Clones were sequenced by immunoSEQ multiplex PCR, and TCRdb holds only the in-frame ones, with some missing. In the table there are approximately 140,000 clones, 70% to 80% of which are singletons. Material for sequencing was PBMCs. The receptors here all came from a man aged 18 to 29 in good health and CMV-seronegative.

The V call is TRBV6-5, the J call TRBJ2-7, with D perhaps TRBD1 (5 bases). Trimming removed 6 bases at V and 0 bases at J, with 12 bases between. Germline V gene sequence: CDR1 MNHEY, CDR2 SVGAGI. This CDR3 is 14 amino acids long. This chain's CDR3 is CASRSQGYSYEQYF. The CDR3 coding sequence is TGTGCCAGCAGAAGTCAGGGATACTCCTACGAGCAGTACTTC.

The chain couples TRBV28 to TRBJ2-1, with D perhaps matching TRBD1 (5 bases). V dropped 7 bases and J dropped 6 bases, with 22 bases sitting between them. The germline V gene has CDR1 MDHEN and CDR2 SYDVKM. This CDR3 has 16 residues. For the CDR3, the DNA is TGTGCCAGCATCCCCCCCCAGGGTGATACTCGCAATGAGCAGTTCTTC. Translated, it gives CASIPPQGDTRNEQFF.

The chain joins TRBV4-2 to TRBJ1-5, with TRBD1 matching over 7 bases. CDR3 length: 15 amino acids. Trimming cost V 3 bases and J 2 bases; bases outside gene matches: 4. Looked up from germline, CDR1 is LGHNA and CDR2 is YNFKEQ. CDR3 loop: CASSQQGGGNQPQHF. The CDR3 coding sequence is TGTGCCAGCAGCCAGCAGGGGGGCGGCAATCAGCCCCAGCATTTT.

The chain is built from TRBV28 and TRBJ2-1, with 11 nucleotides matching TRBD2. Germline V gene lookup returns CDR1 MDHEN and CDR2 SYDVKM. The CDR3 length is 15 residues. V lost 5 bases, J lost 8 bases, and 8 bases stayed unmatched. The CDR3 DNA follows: TGTGCCAGCAGTCGTCCTACTAGCGGGAGAGATGAGCAGTTCTTC. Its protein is CASSRPTSGRDEQFF.

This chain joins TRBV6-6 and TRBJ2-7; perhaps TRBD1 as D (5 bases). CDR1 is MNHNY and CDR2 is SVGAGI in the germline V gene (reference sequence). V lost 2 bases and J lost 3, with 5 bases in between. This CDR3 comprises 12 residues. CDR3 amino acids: CASSYQGYEQYF. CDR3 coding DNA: TGTGCCAGCAGTTACCAGGGCTACGAGCAGTACTTC.

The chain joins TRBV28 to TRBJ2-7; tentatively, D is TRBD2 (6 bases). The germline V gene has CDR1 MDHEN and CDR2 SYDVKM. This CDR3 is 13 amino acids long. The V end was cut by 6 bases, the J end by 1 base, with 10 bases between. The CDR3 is CASRISGSYEQYF. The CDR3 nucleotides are TGTGCCAGCAGGATTAGCGGATCCTACGAGCAGTACTTC.

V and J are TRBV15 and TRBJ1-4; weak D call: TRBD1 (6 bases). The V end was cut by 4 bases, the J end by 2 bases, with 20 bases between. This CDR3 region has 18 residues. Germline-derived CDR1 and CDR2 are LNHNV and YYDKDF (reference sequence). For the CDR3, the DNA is TGTGCCACCAGCAAAAGACAGGTCAGGGAATACACTAATGAAAAACTGTTTTTT. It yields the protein CATSKRQVREYTNEKLFF.

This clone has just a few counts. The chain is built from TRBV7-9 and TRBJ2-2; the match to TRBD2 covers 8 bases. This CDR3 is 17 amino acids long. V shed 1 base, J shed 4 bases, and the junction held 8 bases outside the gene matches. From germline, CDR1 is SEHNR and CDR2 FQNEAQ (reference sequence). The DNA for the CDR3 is TGTGCCAGCAGCTTAGACCGATTTAGCGGGACCACCGGGGAGCTGTTTTTT. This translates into CASSLDRFSGTTGELFF.

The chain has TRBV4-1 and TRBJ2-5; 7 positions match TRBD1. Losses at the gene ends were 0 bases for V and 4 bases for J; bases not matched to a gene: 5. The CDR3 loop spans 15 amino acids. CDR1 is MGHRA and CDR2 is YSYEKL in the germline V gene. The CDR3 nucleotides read TGCGCCAGCAGCCAAGATTACAGGGGCCGAGAGACCCAGTACTTC. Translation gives CASSQDYRGRETQYF.

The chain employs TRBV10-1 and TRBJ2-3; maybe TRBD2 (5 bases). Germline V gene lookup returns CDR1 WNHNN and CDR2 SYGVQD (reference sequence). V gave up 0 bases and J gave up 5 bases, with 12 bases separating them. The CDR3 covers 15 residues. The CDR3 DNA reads TGCGCCAGCAGTGAGTCCGGCGGGTCGGGAGATACGCAGTATTTT. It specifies CASSESGGSGDTQYF.